Following are 20 T cell receptor beta chains from one sample sequenced in a study of cytomegalovirus exposure and HLA in healthy donors. The study ran its PCR with 60 Vbeta and 13 Jbeta primers. Clones were sequenced by immunoSEQ multiplex PCR, and TCRdb holds only the in-frame ones, with some missing. The sample is made up of around 50,000 clones, and the top ten hold about a sixth of it. The material sequenced was PBMCs. The receptors shown here come from a male donor in good health and CMV-seronegative.

The chain combines TRBV19 with TRBJ2-7; 10 positions agree with TRBD2. Germline CDR1 LNHDA, CDR2 SQIVND (reference sequence). The V segment lost 4 bases and the J segment 2 bases; nucleotides outside the gene matches: 11. CDR3 length: 17 amino acids. CDR3 DNA sequence: TGTGCCAGTAGTAATGTGGGCGGGACTAGCGTCCCCTACGAGCAGTACTTC. Protein sequence: CASSNVGGTSVPYEQYF.

The rearrangement uses TRBV19 and TRBJ2-5; TRBD1 matches 8 bases. This CDR3 has 14 amino acids. Germline CDR1 LNHDA, CDR2 SQIVND (reference sequence). Trimming took 5 bases from V and 3 from J; bases not matched to a gene: 5. DNA for the CDR3: TGTGCCAGTAGTTCAGAGGACAGGGAAGAGACCCAGTACTTC. Its protein product is CASSSEDREETQYF.

The rearrangement joins TRBV29-1 to TRBJ1-2, with D maybe TRBD1 (6 bases). Germline V gives CDR1 SQVTM, CDR2 ANQGSEA. With 3 bases removed from V and 2 bases from J, the gap between germline ends came to 7 bases. The CDR3 loop spans 12 amino acids. The CDR3 region has the DNA TGCAGCGTTGACCAGGGGAACTATGGCTACACCTTC. This codes for CSVDQGNYGYTF.

The genes are TRBV9 and TRBJ2-3, with 10 bases that match TRBD2. The germline V gene has CDR1 SGDLS and CDR2 YYNGEE. This CDR3 has 15 amino acids. The junction had 1 base not matched to a gene; V was cut back by 0 bases and J by 3 bases. The CDR3, as DNA: TGTGCCAGCAGCGTAGAACTAGCGGGAACAGATACGCAGTATTTT. Encoded protein: CASSVELAGTDTQYF.

The V call is TRBV7-6, the J call TRBJ2-7; tentative D call: TRBD2 (6 bases). The CDR3 has 13 amino acids. Trimming removed 5 bases at V and 6 bases at J, with 14 bases between. The germline CDR1 and CDR2 sequences are SGHVS and FNYEAQ. CDR3 region: CASSPGRGLEQYF. The CDR3 nucleotides are TGTGCCAGCAGCCCCGGGCGGGGTCTCGAGCAGTACTTC. Full variable domain (outside the CDR3, taken from reference TRBV7-6 and TRBJ2-7): GAGVSQSPRYKVTKRGQDVALRCDPISGHVSLYWYRQALGQGPEFLTYFNYEAQQDKSGLPNDRFSAERPEGSISTLTIQRTEQRDSAMYRCASSPGRGLEQYFGPGTRLTVT.

The V call is TRBV5-4, the J call TRBJ2-5; D might be TRBD1 (6 bases). The CDR3 runs to 15 residues. Germline CDR1 and CDR2: SGHNT and YYREEE (reference sequence). V lost 2 bases, J lost 7 bases, and 18 bases lay in between. The CDR3 DNA reads as TGTGCCAGCAGCTTCCCCACTGAGGGGGAAGGGACCCAGTACTTC. Translation gives CASSFPTEGEGTQYF.

The chain is built from TRBV19 and TRBJ1-2; 7 bases fit TRBD1. The germline V gene encodes CDR1 LNHDA and CDR2 SQIVND (reference sequence). This CDR3 has 18 amino acids. J gave up 0 bases and V 4 bases, and 14 bases lay outside the gene matches. CDR3 region: CASSRFHRDSSTNYGYTF. CDR3 bases: TGTGCCAGTAGTAGATTCCACCGGGACAGTTCTACTAACTATGGCTACACCTTC.

J is TRBJ2-7 and V is TRBV18; 9 bases fit TRBD1. From germline, CDR1 is KGHSH and CDR2 LQKENI. This CDR3 is 13 amino acids long. Losses at the gene ends were 3 bases for V and 5 bases for J; bases not matched to a gene: 2. CDR3 bases: TGTGCCAGCTCACCTGGGACAGGGAACGAGCAGTACTTC. This gives the protein CASSPGTGNEQYF.

The chain uses TRBV6-5 and TRBJ1-2; TRBD1 matches at 11 bases. V trimming: 7 bases; J trimming: 7 bases; junction bases outside the gene matches: 8. The CDR3 totals 14 residues. The germline CDR1 and CDR2 sequences are MNHEY and SVGAGI. The CDR3 loop is CASTAGQGALGYTF. The CDR3 DNA reads TGTGCCAGCACCGCCGGACAGGGGGCGCTTGGCTACACCTTC.

The V and J genes are TRBV10-2 and TRBJ1-4; D may be TRBD1 (5 bases). V gave up 0 bases and J gave up 8 bases, with 13 bases separating them. This CDR3 is 15 amino acids long. Germline V lookup: CDR1 WSHSY, CDR2 SAAADI. The CDR3 is CASSESWGGWEKLFF. The CDR3 bases are TGCGCCAGCAGTGAGTCGTGGGGGGGGTGGGAAAAACTGTTTTTT.

V and J are TRBV5-1 and TRBJ2-1; 10 bases line up with TRBD2. J was trimmed by 0 bases and V by 7 bases; bases with no gene match: 7. Per germline, CDR1 SGHRS and CDR2 YFSETQ. The length of the CDR3 is 16 residues. This chain's CDR3 is CASRSGGDSSYNEQFF. The CDR3 DNA sequence: TGCGCCAGCCGGAGCGGGGGGGACAGCTCCTACAATGAGCAGTTCTTC.

The rearrangement links TRBV11-1 to TRBJ1-1, with D unresolved. CDR1 SGHAT and CDR2 FQDESV come from the germline V gene (reference sequence). CDR3 length: 13 amino acids. The V gene lost 4 bases and the J gene lost 6 bases, with 12 bases spanning the gap. The CDR3 loop reads CASSSRTEAEAFF. The CDR3 DNA reads TGTGCCAGCAGCTCTCGGACGGAGGCTGAAGCTTTCTTT.

V is TRBV6-5 and J is TRBJ2-7; no clear D gene. The germline V gene has CDR1 MNHEY and CDR2 SVGAGI. V lost 3 bases and J lost 5, with 5 bases in between. CDR3 length: 11 residues. CDR3 protein: CASSYFDEQYF. DNA for the CDR3: TGTGCCAGCAGTTATTTCGACGAGCAGTACTTC.

The V and J genes are TRBV9 and TRBJ2-1; weak D call: TRBD1 (5 bases). Looked up from germline, CDR1 is SGDLS and CDR2 is YYNGEE. The CDR3 length is 14 residues. Trimming stripped 0 bases from V and 7 bases from J, with 11 bases between. The CDR3 bases are TGTGCCAGCAGCGTAGCAGGGATTGGGAATGAGCAGTTCTTC. Residues: CASSVAGIGNEQFF.

The V and J genes are TRBV10-1 and TRBJ2-5; the D gene is possibly TRBD2 (5 bases). The germline V gene has CDR1 WNHNN and CDR2 SYGVQD (reference sequence). V was clipped by 3 bases and J by 2 bases, with 7 bases between them. The CDR3 covers 13 residues. CDR3 region: CASSESGQETQYF. DNA of the CDR3: TGCGCCAGCAGTGAATCGGGACAAGAGACCCAGTACTTC.

The J gene is TRBJ2-7, the V gene TRBV10-3; TRBD2 matches at 11 bases. From germline, CDR1 is ENHRY and CDR2 SYGVKD. The CDR3 consists of 17 residues. V shed 2 bases, J shed 2 bases, and the junction held 8 bases outside the gene matches. The CDR3 loop is CAISELAGGAITYEQYF. The CDR3 DNA reads TGTGCCATCAGTGAGCTAGCGGGGGGCGCCATCACCTACGAGCAGTACTTC.

The J gene is TRBJ2-5, the V gene TRBV6-5, with 7 bases aligning to TRBD2. The CDR3 spans 14 residues. V lost 4 bases, J lost 9 bases, and 11 bases stayed unmatched. From germline, CDR1 is MNHEY and CDR2 SVGAGI. CDR3 sequence: CASSSPGRVSPQYF. The CDR3 DNA reads as TGTGCCAGCAGTTCCCCAGGGAGGGTATCACCCCAGTACTTC.

The genes are TRBV18 and TRBJ1-3; D call uncertain. The CDR3 covers 16 residues. Germline loops: CDR1 KGHSH, CDR2 LQKENI. Trimming pared 2 bases from V and 0 bases from J, leaving 11 bases between. The CDR3: CASSPVPESSGNTIYF. The CDR3 DNA reads as TGTGCCAGCTCACCAGTCCCGGAGAGCTCTGGAAACACCATATATTTT. Filled out from reference TRBV18 and TRBJ1-3, the complete variable domain reads NAGVMQNPRHLVRRRGQEARLRCSPMKGHSHVYWYRQLPEEGLKFMVYLQKENIIDESGMPKERFSAEFPKEGPSILRIQQVVRGDSAAYFCASSPVPESSGNTIYFGEGSWLTVV.

The chain recombines TRBV19 with TRBJ1-2; 8 bases are a match to TRBD1. The CDR3 length is 15 residues. With V trimmed by 7 bases and J by 4 bases, 11 bases remained unmatched. Germline-derived CDR1 and CDR2 are LNHDA and SQIVND (reference sequence). CDR3 region: CASIPVIGTGYGYTF. The CDR3 coding sequence is TGTGCCAGTATCCCAGTCATTGGGACAGGCTATGGCTACACCTTC.

The V gene is TRBV29-1, the J gene TRBJ1-2, with D unclear. The germline V gene encodes CDR1 SQVTM and CDR2 ANQGSEA. This CDR3 has 11 residues. V lost 0 bases, J lost 8 bases, and 7 bases lay in between. The CDR3 spells CSVEEAGGYTF. CDR3 in DNA: TGCAGCGTTGAAGAAGCGGGGGGCTACACCTTC.